This is a list of T cell receptor beta chains from one sample in a study of cytomegalovirus exposure and HLA in healthy donors. Sequencing was performed with immunoSEQ multiplex PCR; in TCRdb, only in-frame clones are kept and a portion is missing. This table has over 200,000 clones, more than 75% appearing once. The material sequenced was PBMCs. These receptors were collected from a woman aged 40 to 49 in good health and CMV-seropositive. Each CDR3 is given with its conserved first and last residue. The order of the fields is V gene, CDR3 length, J gene, CDR3 protein.

V gene: TRBV5-4
CDR3 length: 14
J gene: TRBJ1-5
CDR3 protein: CASSLRPGDQPQHF

V gene: TRBV30
CDR3 length: 11
J gene: TRBJ2-7
CDR3 protein: CAWSVLNEQYF

V gene: TRBV6-1
CDR3 length: 13
J gene: TRBJ2-3
CDR3 protein: CASRPGQTNTQYF

V gene: TRBV27
CDR3 length: 15
J gene: TRBJ1-5
CDR3 protein: CASSPQGARNQPQHF

V gene: TRBV6-1
CDR3 length: 13
J gene: TRBJ2-5
CDR3 protein: CASNRYPQETQYF

V gene: TRBV27
CDR3 length: 13
J gene: TRBJ2-7
CDR3 protein: CASRTTGSYEQYF

V gene: TRBV7-9
CDR3 length: 15
J gene: TRBJ1-1
CDR3 protein: CASSLGATGGTEAFF

V gene: TRBV30
CDR3 length: 15
J gene: TRBJ2-2
CDR3 protein: CAWGTGATNTGELFF

V gene: TRBV7-6
CDR3 length: 17
J gene: TRBJ1-4
CDR3 protein: CASSLGLTGGAWEKLFF

V gene: TRBV30
CDR3 length: 15
J gene: TRBJ1-1
CDR3 protein: CAWSLPGGRNTEAFF

V gene: TRBV29-1
CDR3 length: 12
J gene: TRBJ2-7
CDR3 protein: CSVEGSGGKQYF

V gene: TRBV7-9
CDR3 length: 16
J gene: TRBJ2-1
CDR3 protein: CSSYRSGGRLGNEQFF

V gene: TRBV2
CDR3 length: 14
J gene: TRBJ1-1
CDR3 protein: CASSGTAKNTEAFF

V gene: TRBV14
CDR3 length: 17
J gene: TRBJ2-3
CDR3 protein: CASSQDFGTASTDTQYF

V gene: TRBV18
CDR3 length: 13
J gene: TRBJ2-5
CDR3 protein: CASSSGTTETQYF

V gene: TRBV5-4
CDR3 length: 15
J gene: TRBJ1-2
CDR3 protein: CASSSGQGNSVGYTF

V gene: TRBV7-2
CDR3 length: 19
J gene: TRBJ1-3
CDR3 protein: CASSSRPRGAEASGNTIYF